The 2 T cell receptor beta chains below all came from one sample that was sequenced in a study of vaccination and CD4 T cells after COVID-19. The treatment here: roughly 10-day PBMC culture with coronavirus spike peptide pools or control peptides (ViraFEST assay). These receptors have no identified antigens. Cultured CD4+ T-cell DNA underwent Oncomine TCR Beta short-read sequencing. TCRdb processed the PCR reads anew with MiXCR; each CDR3 protein has one entry. The sample consists of 12,000 to 15,000 distinct CDR3 sequences, roughly 30% of them appearing once. The sequencing sample was made of CD4+ T cells from blood, cultured in vitro. These receptors came from a human donor who had recovered from COVID-19.

This clonotype was recorded only once. This chain connects TRBV18 to TRBJ1-6, with D possibly TRBD1 on 5 matching bases. The V gene lost 6 bases and the J gene lost 8 bases, with 17 bases spanning the gap. The CDR3 length is 15 residues. CDR1 and CDR2 from the germline V gene are KGHSH and LQKENI. CDR3 protein: CASSPQQDLDSPLHF. In DNA form, the CDR3 reads TGTGCCAGCTCCCCTCAACAGGACTTGGATTCACCCCTCCACTTT.

This clonotype counts as medium-sized. The chain has TRBV7-9 and TRBJ2-5; 8 bases are shared with TRBD2. The CDR3 runs to 18 residues. Germline assignment: CDR1 SEHNR and CDR2 FQNEAQ (reference sequence). V lost 5 bases, J lost 1 base, and 15 bases stayed unmatched. The CDR3 loop is CASSTNRVGLAGQETQYF. Written as DNA, the CDR3 is TGTGCCAGCAGCACCAACCGGGTCGGGCTAGCGGGCCAAGAGACCCAGTACTTC.